The TCR beta chain described here comes from a study of CD8 T cells in ankylosing spondylitis (dated by TCRdb to 2016 to 2017). Describing the broader study: The study set out to find disease-linked TCR variants by profiling T cell receptor beta repertoires in ankylosing spondylitis patients and healthy donors. Peripheral blood was sampled, and synovial fluid was also collected from ankylosing spondylitis patients. The whole study cohort included some 100 healthy donors and roughly 24 ankylosing spondylitis patients.

The CDR3 sequence holds 16 residues, the cysteine and phenylalanine included. The only DNA kept is the CDR3, 48 bases in frame from the first base. Trimming leaves V shorter by 1 base and J shorter by 3 bases, with the junction holding 6 bases beyond the gene matches. Reading the germline V gene gives CDR1 SGHVS and CDR2 FNYEAQ. What the study reported, not specific to this receptor: The disease-linked clones showed a CD8+ phenotype and occurred at relatively low frequencies in peripheral blood. Some TCR beta motif variants had previously been reported in synovial fluid and blood of reactive arthritis patients, which suggested common disease-initiation mechanisms. A TCR beta motif of several highly homologous amino acid variants appeared characteristic of blood from ankylosing spondylitis patients. Significant enrichment of the disease-linked clones was reported in matched synovial fluid samples from ankylosing spondylitis patients.

This clonotype has just a few counts. No antigen is known for it. The input lacks base qualities; no much larger clone sits a single base away. The instrument given in TCRdb is Illumina HiSeq 2500. Quantitative 5'-RACE with molecular barcodes was the method used to prepare the TCR beta libraries. The published analysis was carried out like this. To identify disease-linked TCR variants, a new computational method was used, one built on a probabilistic model of VDJ rearrangement. TCRdb reworked the public reads: Q25 trimming with fastp, MiXCR clone assembly, productive beta chains retained. Under each unique CDR3 protein, matching rows form one entry showing the most common genes and DNA. The V and J calls here are based on TCRdb, not the publication. The sample records roughly 130,000 distinct CDR3 sequences, roughly 13% of which are singletons. The ten largest clonotypes hold 2.5% to 3% of the sample.

Sequencing was done on a sample of blood, either unsorted or a sorted T cell fraction (not recorded which). The receptor comes from a female donor with ankylosing spondylitis or in good health (not recorded which). The V and J segments used are TRBV7-6 and TRBJ2-5; TRBD2 lines up with 9 middle nucleotides. The CDR3 has the sequence CASSLGGRGGEETQYF. Here is the DNA: TGTGCCAGCAGCTTAGGCGGGCGCGGGGGGGAAGAGACCCAGTACTTC.